One and the same sample provided the 8 T cell receptor beta chains below, sequenced in a study of blood T cell repertoires in COVID-19. Repertoires were generated with immunoSEQ multiplex PCR, while TCRdb's copy carries only in-frame clones and drops some. The table has hundreds of thousands of clones, 87% seen once. Sample: PBMCs or T cells enriched from blood (not recorded which). These TCRs come from a woman aged 25 to 39 with acute COVID-19.

The chain carries TRBV28 and TRBJ1-2, with D unclear. Between the trimmed V and J ends, which lost 4 bases and 4 bases, there was a span of 10 bases. CDR3 length: 13 residues. Germline V gene data show CDR1 as MDHEN and CDR2 as SYDVKM. The CDR3 protein is CASSSSRGYGYTF. Written as DNA, the CDR3 is TGTGCCAGCAGTTCCTCGCGGGGCTATGGCTACACCTTC.

This clone was recorded only once. The chain has TRBV6-1 and TRBJ1-2; a weak D match, TRBD1 (6 bases). Trimming cost V 0 bases and J 5 bases, with 10 bases left between them. CDR3 size: 14 residues. Germline CDR1 reads MNHNS; CDR2 reads SASEGT. The CDR3, as DNA: TGTGCCAGCAGTGAAGCAGGACAGTGGTATGGCTACACCTTC. Its protein is CASSEAGQWYGYTF.

V gene TRBV28 combines with J gene TRBJ2-1; TRBD2 agrees at 7 bases. Trimming removed 1 base from V and 7 bases from J; junction bases left unmatched: 13. Looked up from germline, CDR1 is MDHEN and CDR2 is SYDVKM. The CDR3 totals 17 residues. CDR3: CASSLYLLAHRGNEQFF. DNA of the CDR3: TGTGCCAGCAGTTTATACCTACTAGCGCACCGGGGGAATGAGCAGTTCTTC.

This clone has a handful of counts. This chain joins TRBV7-2 and TRBJ2-5; 7 positions match TRBD1. The V and J ends lost 8 bases and 3 bases, in that order; junction bases with no gene match: 6. CDR1 is SGHTA, CDR2 FQGNSA, per germline. The CDR3 spans 13 residues. The CDR3 bases are TGTGCCAGCCTGACAGGGTCTAAAGAGACCCAGTACTTC. This encodes CASLTGSKETQYF. Variable domain in full (rest from reference TRBV7-2 and TRBJ2-5): GAGVSQSPSNKVTEKGKDVELRCDPISGHTALYWYRQSLGQGLEFLIYFQGNSAPDKSGLPSDRFSAERTGGSVSTLTIQRTQQEDSAVYLCASLTGSKETQYFGPGTRLLVL.

The V gene is TRBV2, the J gene TRBJ1-2; D possibly corresponds to TRBD1 (5 bases). CDR3 length equals 16 residues. CDR1 and CDR2 from the germline V gene are SNHLY and FYNNEI. V lost 6 bases to trimming and J lost 2 bases, with 19 bases between them. The CDR3 is CASRGQGLTQNYGYTF. DNA of the CDR3: TGTGCCAGCAGGGGCCAGGGCCTCACCCAGAACTATGGCTACACCTTC.

The chain carries TRBV28 and TRBJ1-5; weak D call: TRBD1 (5 bases). In germline, CDR1 is MDHEN, CDR2 SYDVKM. V lost 7 bases to trimming and J lost 0 bases, with 10 bases between them. The CDR3 contains 14 residues. CDR3 loop: CASTGVGSNQPQHF. The CDR3 DNA reads TGTGCCAGCACGGGGGTAGGTAGCAATCAGCCCCAGCATTTT.

DNA for the CDR3: TGTGCCAGCAGCCAATTACTCCTCGCTAGCGGGGGGGTTGGGAATGAGCAGTTCTTC. Amino acids: CASSQLLLASGGVGNEQFF. The rearrangement uses TRBV4-2 and TRBJ2-1; 12 positions agree with TRBD2. The germline CDR1 and CDR2 sequences are LGHNA and YNFKEQ. J was trimmed by 7 bases and V by 2 bases; bases with no gene match: 15. This CDR3 region has 19 residues.

V is TRBV19 and J is TRBJ2-1; D not certain. The V gene lost 5 bases and the J gene lost 10 bases, with 15 bases spanning the gap. The CDR3 extends over 13 amino acids. Germline V CDR1 and CDR2: LNHDA, SQIVND (reference sequence). CDR3 region: CASSFKGEREQFF. The CDR3 DNA sequence: TGTGCCAGTAGTTTCAAAGGAGAAAGGGAGCAGTTCTTC.